The TCR beta chain described here comes from a study of cytomegalovirus exposure and HLA in healthy donors. Study-level results: Indistinguishability led to the exclusion of some V segments, TRBV6-2 and TRBV6-3 included.

As regards this clone: Its target is not known.

Both 60 Vbeta primers and 13 Jbeta primers went into the PCR. The data were produced by immunoSEQ multiplex PCR, yet TCRdb's version contains in-frame clones alone and is incomplete. The sample consists of approximately 150,000 clones, around 78% of them appearing once. Trimming took 5 bases from V and 4 from J, leaving 11 bases between them. Germline-derived CDR1 and CDR2 are GTSNPN and SVGIG (reference sequence). The CDR3 length is 12 residues. Material for sequencing was PBMCs. The genes are TRBV30 and TRBJ1-2, with D unclear. The clonotype comes from a woman under 30 in good health and CMV-seropositive. The CDR3 nucleotides are TGTGCCTGGCAAGACACAGTCTATGGCTACACCTTC. Its protein is CAWQDTVYGYTF.